This T cell receptor (beta chain) was captured in a study of T cells in Graves' hyperthyroidism and ophthalmopathy. The study, taken as a whole, reports: A 13 V-J model separated ophthalmopathy from stable hyperthyroidism.

Deletions cut 1 base from V and 1 base from J, with 4 bases between. This CDR3 region has 13 residues. Looked up from germline, CDR1 is MDHEN and CDR2 is SYDVKM. Uncontrolled infection, other autoimmune disease, pregnancy or lactation excluded patients. Amplified TCR beta CDR3 regions derived from RNA transcripts. The HTBI primer set drove a first-round RT-PCR of the TCR CDR3. TCRdb called the multiplex PCR reads again in MiXCR, with one record for every CDR3 protein. This repertoire shows roughly 500,000 distinct CDR3 sequences, over 45% found once; its top ten account for approximately 44%. To note about this clonotype: Antigen unknown.

The chain links TRBV28 to TRBJ1-2; D unclear. The TCR originated in an adult woman with Graves' disease, either hyperthyroidism or ophthalmopathy (not recorded which). What was sequenced was peripheral blood or thyroid tissue (not recorded which). The DNA for the CDR3 is TGTGCCAGCAGTTTATTGGATAACTATGGCTACACCTTC. This encodes CASSLLDNYGYTF.